The source of this T cell receptor (beta chain) is a study of Graves' ophthalmopathy and Graves' hyperthyroidism. Hyperthyroidism patients, all newly diagnosed, had under 2 months' duration and ages of 18 to 65. If patients had other autoimmune diseases, uncontrolled infections, pregnancy or lactation, they were excluded. Each diagnosis was determined on the basis of clinical symptoms, serum thyroxine, TRAb, thyroid ultrasound and orbital computed tomography. From RNA, the CDR3 regions of TCR beta chains were amplified and sequenced. HTBI primers were employed in first-round RT-PCR, then a second-round multiplex PCR followed. TCRdb reanalysed the multiplex PCR reads using MiXCR and keeps one entry per CDR3 protein. This table has hundreds of thousands of distinct CDR3 sequences, 22% appearing once. CDR3 length: 13 residues. V was pared by 6 bases and J by 6 bases, with 7 bases of the junction left unmatched. Germline-derived CDR1 and CDR2 are DFQATT and SNEGSKA (reference sequence).

This sequence originates from a woman aged 18-29 years with stable Graves' hyperthyroidism. Some clones in this sample may be carry-over from other donors' samples. The source material was peripheral blood. V is TRBV20-1 and J is TRBJ1-1; 10 nucleotides match TRBD1. The CDR3 nucleotides are TGCAGTGCCCCTCCTGACAGGGGGCCTGAAGCTTTCTTT. This gives the protein CSAPPDRGPEAFF.